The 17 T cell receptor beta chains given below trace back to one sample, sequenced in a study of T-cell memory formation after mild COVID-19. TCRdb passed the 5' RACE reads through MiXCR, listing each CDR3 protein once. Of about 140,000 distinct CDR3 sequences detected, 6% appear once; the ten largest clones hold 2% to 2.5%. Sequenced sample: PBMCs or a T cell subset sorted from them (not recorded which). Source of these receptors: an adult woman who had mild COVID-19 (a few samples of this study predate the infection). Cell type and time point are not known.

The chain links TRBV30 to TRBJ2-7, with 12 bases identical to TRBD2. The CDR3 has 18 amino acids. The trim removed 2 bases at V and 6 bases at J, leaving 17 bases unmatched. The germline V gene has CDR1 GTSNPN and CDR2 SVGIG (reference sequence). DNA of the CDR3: TGTGCCTGGAGTCTTCCCGCGGGACTAGCGGGTAAACTAGGCGAGCAGTACTTC. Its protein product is CAWSLPAGLAGKLGEQYF.

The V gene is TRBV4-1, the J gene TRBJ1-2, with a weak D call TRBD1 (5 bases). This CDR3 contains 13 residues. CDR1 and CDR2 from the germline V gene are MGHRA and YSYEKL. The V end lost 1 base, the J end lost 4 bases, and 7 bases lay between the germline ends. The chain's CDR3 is CASSQAQGYGYTF. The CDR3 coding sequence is TGCGCCAGCAGCCAAGCCCAGGGCTATGGCTACACCTTC.

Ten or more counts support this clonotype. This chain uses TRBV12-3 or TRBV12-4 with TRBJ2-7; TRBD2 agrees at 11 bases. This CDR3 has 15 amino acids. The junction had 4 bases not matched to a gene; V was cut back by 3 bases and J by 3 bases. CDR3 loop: CASSFVAGGGYEQYF. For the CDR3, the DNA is TGTGCCAGCAGTTTCGTAGCGGGAGGGGGCTACGAGCAGTACTTC.

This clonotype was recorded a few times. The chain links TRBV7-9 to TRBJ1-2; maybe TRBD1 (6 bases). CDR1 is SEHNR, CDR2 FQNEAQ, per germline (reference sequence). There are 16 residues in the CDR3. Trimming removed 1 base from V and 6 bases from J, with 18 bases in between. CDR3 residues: CASSLEVPGGANGYTF. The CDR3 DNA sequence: TGTGCCAGCAGCTTAGAAGTACCGGGGGGGGCAAATGGCTACACCTTC.

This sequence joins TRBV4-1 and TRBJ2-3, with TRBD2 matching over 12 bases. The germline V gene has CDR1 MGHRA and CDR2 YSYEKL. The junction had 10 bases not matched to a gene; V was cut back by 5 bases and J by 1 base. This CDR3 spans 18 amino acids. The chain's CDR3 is CASSKGLAGNLGTDTQYF. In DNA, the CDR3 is TGCGCCAGCAGCAAAGGACTAGCGGGGAACTTGGGCACAGATACGCAGTATTTT.

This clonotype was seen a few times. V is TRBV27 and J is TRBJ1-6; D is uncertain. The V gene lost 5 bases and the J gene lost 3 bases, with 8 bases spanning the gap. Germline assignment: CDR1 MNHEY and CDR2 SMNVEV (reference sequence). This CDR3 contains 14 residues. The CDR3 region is CASSLSIYNSPLHF. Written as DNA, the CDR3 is TGTGCCAGCAGTCTTTCTATCTATAATTCACCCCTCCACTTT.

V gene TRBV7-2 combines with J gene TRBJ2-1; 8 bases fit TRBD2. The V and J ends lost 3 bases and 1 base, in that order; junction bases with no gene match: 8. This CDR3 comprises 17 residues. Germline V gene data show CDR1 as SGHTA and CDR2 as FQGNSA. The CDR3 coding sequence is TGTGCCAGCAGCTTCCCGGTTCTAGCGGGTTCCTACAATGAGCAGTTCTTC. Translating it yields CASSFPVLAGSYNEQFF. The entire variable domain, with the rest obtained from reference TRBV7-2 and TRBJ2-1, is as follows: GAGVSQSPSNKVTEKGKDVELRCDPISGHTALYWYRQSLGQGLEFLIYFQGNSAPDKSGLPSDRFSAERTGGSVSTLTIQRTQQEDSAVYLCASSFPVLAGSYNEQFFGPGTRLTVL.

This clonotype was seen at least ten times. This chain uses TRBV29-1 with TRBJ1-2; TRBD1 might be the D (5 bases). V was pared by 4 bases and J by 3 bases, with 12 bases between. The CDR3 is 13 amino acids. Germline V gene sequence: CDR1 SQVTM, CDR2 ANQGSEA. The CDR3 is CSVGGLGDYGYTF. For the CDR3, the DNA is TGCAGCGTTGGAGGACTGGGGGACTATGGCTACACCTTC.

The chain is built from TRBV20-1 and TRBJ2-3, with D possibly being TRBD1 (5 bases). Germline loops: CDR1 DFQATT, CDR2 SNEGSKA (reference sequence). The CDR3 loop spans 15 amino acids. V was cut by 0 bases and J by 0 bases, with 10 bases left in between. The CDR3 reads CSARDYRRSTDTQYF. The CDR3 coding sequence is TGCAGTGCTAGAGATTACAGGAGAAGCACAGATACGCAGTATTTT.

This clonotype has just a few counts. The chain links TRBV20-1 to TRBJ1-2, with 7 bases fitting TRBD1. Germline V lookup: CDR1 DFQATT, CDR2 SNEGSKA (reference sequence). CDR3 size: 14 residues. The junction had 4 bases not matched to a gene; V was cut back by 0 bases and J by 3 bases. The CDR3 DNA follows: TGCAGTGCTAGAGATTCGACAGGGTACTATGGCTACACCTTC. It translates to CSARDSTGYYGYTF.

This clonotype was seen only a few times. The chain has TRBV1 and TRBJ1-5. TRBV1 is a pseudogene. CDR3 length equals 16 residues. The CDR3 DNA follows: TGCACCAGCAGCCAAGGGCCTCCCGGTCAGGACCAGCCCCAGCATTTT. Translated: CTSSQGPPGQDQPQHF.

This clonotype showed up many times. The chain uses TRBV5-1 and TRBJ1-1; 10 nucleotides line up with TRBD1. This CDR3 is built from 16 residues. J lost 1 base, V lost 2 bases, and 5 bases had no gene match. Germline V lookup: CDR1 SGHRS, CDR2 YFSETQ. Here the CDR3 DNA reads TGCGCCAGCAGCTTTCTCGGGACAGGGGCGAACACTGAAGCTTTCTTT. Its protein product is CASSFLGTGANTEAFF. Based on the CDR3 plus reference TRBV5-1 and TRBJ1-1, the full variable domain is KAGVTQTPRYLIKTRGQQVTLSCSPISGHRSVSWYQQTPGQGLQFLFEYFSETQRNKGNFPGRFSGRQFSNSRSEMNVSTLELGDSALYLCASSFLGTGANTEAFFGQGTRLTVV.

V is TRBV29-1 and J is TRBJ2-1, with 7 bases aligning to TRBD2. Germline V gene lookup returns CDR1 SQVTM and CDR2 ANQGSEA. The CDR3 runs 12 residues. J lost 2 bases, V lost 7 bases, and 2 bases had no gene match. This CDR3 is CSARGAYNEQFF. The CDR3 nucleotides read TGCAGCGCCCGGGGGGCCTACAATGAGCAGTTCTTC.

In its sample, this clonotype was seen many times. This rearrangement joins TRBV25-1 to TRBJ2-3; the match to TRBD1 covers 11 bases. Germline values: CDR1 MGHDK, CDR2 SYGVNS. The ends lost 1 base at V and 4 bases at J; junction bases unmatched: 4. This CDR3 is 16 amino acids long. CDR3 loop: CASSESGTGGSDTQYF. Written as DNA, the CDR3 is TGTGCCAGCAGTGAATCGGGGACAGGGGGGTCAGATACGCAGTATTTT.

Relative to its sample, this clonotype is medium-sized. The CDR3 protein is CSVRGRDNEQFF. CDR3 sequence (DNA): TGCAGTGTGCGGGGCCGCGACAATGAGCAGTTCTTC. This chain links TRBV20-1 with TRBJ2-1; D is possibly TRBD2 (6 bases). CDR1 is DFQATT, CDR2 SNEGSKA, per germline (reference sequence). Between the trimmed V and J ends, which lost 7 bases and 5 bases, there was a span of 12 bases. This CDR3 region has 12 residues.

CDR3 sequence: CASSRAAGGLNTEAFF. CDR3 bases: TGCGCCAGCAGCCGAGCCGCGGGGGGCCTGAACACTGAAGCTTTCTTT. The J gene is TRBJ1-1, the V gene TRBV4-1, with D maybe TRBD1 (6 bases). CDR1 MGHRA and CDR2 YSYEKL come from the germline V gene. Trimming took 4 bases from V and 0 from J, leaving 15 bases between them. CDR3 length: 16 residues.

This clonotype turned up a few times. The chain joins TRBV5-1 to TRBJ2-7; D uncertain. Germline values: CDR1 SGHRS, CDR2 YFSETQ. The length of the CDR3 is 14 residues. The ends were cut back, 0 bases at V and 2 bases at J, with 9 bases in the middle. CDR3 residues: CASSLEYGAYEQYF. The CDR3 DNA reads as TGCGCCAGCAGCTTGGAATACGGAGCCTACGAGCAGTACTTC.